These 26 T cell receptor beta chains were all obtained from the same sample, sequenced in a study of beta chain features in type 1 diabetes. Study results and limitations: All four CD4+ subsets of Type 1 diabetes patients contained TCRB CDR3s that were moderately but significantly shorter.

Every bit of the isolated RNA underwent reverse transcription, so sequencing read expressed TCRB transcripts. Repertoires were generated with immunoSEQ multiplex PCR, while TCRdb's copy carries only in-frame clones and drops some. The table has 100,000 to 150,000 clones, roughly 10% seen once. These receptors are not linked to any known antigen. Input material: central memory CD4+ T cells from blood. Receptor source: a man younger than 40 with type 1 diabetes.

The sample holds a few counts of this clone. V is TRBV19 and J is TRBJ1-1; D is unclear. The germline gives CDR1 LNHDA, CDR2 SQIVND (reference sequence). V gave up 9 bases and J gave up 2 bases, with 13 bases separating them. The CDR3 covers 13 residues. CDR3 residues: CASLSTRNTEAFF. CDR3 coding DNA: TGTGCCAGCCTAAGTACTAGAAACACTGAAGCTTTCTTT.

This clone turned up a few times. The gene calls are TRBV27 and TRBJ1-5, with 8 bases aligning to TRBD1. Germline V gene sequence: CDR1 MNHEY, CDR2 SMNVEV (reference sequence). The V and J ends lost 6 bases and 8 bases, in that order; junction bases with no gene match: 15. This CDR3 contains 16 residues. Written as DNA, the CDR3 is TGTGCCAGCAGACAATATGGACAGGGAGGGATGGAGCCCCAGCATTTT. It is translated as CASRQYGQGGMEPQHF.

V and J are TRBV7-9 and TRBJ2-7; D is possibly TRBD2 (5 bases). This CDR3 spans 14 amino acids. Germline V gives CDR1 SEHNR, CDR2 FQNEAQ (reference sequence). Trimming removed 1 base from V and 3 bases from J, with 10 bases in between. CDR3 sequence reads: CASSLGWSGYEQYF. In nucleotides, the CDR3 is TGTGCCAGCAGCTTAGGCTGGAGCGGCTACGAGCAGTACTTC.

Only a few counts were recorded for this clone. The CDR3 DNA reads as TGCAGCGTTGACAGGGGCGACACTGAAGCTTTCTTT. Protein sequence: CSVDRGDTEAFF. The chain carries TRBV29-1 and TRBJ1-1; D possibly corresponds to TRBD1 (6 bases). This CDR3 has 12 residues. V was trimmed by 3 bases and J by 3 bases, leaving 8 bases between them. Germline loops: CDR1 SQVTM, CDR2 ANQGSEA.

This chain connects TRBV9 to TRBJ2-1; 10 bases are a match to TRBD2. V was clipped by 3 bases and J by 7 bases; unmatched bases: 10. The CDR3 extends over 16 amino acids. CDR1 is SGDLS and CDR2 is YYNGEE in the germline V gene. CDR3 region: CASSAHTAGGQNEQFF. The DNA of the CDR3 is TGTGCCAGCAGCGCACACACAGCGGGGGGGCAGAATGAGCAGTTCTTC. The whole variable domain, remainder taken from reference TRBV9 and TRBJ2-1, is DSGVTQTPKHLITATGQRVTLRCSPRSGDLSVYWYQQSLDQGLQFLIQYYNGEERAKGNILERFSAQQFPDLHSELNLSSLELGDSALYFCASSAHTAGGQNEQFFGPGTRLTVL.

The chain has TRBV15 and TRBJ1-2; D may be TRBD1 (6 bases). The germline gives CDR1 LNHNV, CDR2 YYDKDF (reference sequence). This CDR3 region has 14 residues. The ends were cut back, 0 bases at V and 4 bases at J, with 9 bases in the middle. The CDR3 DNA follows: TGTGCCACCAGCAGAGATGGGGGCGGCTATGGCTACACCTTC. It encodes CATSRDGGGYGYTF.

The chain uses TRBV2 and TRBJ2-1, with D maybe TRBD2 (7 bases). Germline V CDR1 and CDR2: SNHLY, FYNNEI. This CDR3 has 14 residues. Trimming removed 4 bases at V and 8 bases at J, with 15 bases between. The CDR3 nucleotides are TGTGCCAGCAGTGCGGGGGGCGGGTTAGATGAGCAGTTCTTC. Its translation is CASSAGGGLDEQFF.

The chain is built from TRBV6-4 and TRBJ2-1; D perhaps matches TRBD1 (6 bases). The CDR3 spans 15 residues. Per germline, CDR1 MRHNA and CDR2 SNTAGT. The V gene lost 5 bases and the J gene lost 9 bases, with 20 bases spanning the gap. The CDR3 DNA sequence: TGTGCCAGCAGTAGGACAGAAGTGTCCTCGAGTGAGCAGTTCTTC. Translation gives CASSRTEVSSSEQFF.

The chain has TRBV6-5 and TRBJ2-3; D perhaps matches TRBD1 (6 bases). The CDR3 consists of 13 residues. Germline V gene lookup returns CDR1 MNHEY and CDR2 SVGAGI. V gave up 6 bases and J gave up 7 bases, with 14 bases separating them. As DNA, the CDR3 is TGTGCCAGCAGCGGAACAGGGAAAAATACGCAGTATTTT. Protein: CASSGTGKNTQYF.

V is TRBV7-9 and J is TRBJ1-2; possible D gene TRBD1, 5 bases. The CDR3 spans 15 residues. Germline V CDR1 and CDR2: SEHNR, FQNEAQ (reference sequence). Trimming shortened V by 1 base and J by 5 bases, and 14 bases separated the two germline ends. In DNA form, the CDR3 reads TGTGCCAGCAGCTTAGGCAGGGCTGTCGAGTATGGCTACACCTTC. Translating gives CASSLGRAVEYGYTF.

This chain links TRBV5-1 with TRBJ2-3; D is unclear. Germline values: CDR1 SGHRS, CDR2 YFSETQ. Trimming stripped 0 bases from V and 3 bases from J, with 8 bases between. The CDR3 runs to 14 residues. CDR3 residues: CASSLARSTDTQYF. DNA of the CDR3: TGCGCCAGCAGCTTGGCCCGTTCGACAGATACGCAGTATTTT.

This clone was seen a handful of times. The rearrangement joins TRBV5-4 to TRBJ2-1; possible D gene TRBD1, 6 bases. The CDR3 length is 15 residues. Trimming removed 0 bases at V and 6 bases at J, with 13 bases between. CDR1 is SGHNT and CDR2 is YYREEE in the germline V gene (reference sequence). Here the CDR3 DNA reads TGTGCCAGCAGCTTGGGAACAGGGCCGTCCAATGAGCAGTTCTTC. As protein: CASSLGTGPSNEQFF.

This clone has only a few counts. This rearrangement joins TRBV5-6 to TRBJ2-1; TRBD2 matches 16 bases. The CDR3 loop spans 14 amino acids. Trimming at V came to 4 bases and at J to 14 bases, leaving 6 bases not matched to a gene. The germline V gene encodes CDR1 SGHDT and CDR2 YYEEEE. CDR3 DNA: TGTGCCAGCAGCCCCGGGACTAGCGGGGGGGCCAAGTTCTTC. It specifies CASSPGTSGGAKFF. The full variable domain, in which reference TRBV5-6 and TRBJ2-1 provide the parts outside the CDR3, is DAGVTQSPTHLIKTRGQQVTLRCSPKSGHDTVSWYQQALGQGPQFIFQYYEEEERQRGNFPDRFSGHQFPNYSSELNVNALLLGDSALYLCASSPGTSGGAKFFGPGTRLTVL.

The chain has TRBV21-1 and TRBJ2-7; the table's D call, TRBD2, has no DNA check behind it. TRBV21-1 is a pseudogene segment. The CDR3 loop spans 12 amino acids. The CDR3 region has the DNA TGTGCCAGCAGCTTAAGCCCCTACGAGCAGTACTTC. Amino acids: CASSLSPYEQYF.

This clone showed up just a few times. CDR3 residues: CASSTLQGANYGYTF. CDR3 coding DNA: TGTGCCAGTAGTACTCTACAGGGGGCTAACTATGGCTACACCTTC. The rearrangement joins TRBV19 to TRBJ1-2; 8 bases are a match to TRBD1. Germline V gives CDR1 LNHDA, CDR2 SQIVND (reference sequence). CDR3 length: 15 residues. Trimming took 4 bases from V and 0 from J; bases not matched to a gene: 4.

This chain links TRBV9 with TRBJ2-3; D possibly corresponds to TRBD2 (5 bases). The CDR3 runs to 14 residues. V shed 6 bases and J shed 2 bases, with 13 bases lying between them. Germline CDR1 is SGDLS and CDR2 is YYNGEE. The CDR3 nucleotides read TGTGCCAGCACCAAGTCGGGGTTCACAGATACGCAGTATTTT. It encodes CASTKSGFTDTQYF.

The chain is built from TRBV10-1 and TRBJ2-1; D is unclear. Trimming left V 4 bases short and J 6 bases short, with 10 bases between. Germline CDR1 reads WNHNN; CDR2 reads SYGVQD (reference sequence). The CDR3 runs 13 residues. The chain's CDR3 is CASSGGRSNEQFF. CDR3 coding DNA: TGCGCCAGCAGTGGTGGGCGTTCCAATGAGCAGTTCTTC.

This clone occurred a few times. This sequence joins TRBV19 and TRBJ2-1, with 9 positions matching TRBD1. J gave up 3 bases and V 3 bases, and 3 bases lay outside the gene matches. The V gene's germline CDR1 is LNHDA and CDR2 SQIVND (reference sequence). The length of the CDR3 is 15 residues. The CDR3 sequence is CASSIWDRDYNEQFF. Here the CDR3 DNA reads TGTGCCAGTAGTATCTGGGACAGGGACTACAATGAGCAGTTCTTC.

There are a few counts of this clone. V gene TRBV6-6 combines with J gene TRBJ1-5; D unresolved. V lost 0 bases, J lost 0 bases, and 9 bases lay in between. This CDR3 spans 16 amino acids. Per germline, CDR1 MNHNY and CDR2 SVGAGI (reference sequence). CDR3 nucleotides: TGTGCCAGCAGTTACTCGGAGGGTACTAGCAATCAGCCCCAGCATTTT. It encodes CASSYSEGTSNQPQHF.

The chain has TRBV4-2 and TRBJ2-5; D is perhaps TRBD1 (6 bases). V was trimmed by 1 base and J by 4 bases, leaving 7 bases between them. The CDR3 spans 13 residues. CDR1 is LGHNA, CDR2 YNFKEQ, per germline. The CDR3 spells CASSQGGGETQYF. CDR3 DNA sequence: TGTGCCAGCAGCCAAGGAGGGGGAGAGACCCAGTACTTC.

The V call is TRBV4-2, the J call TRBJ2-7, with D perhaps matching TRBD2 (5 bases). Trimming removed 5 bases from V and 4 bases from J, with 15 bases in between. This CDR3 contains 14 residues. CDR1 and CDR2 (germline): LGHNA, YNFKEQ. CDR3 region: CASSFVGRPYEQYF. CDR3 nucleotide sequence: TGTGCCAGCAGCTTCGTTGGGAGACCTTACGAGCAGTACTTC.

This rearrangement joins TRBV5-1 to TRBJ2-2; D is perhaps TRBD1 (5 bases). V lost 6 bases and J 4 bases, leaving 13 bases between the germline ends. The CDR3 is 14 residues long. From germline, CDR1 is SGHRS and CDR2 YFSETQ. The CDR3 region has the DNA TGCGCCAGCACGCAGGGCTCCGGCACCGGGGAGCTGTTTTTT. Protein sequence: CASTQGSGTGELFF.

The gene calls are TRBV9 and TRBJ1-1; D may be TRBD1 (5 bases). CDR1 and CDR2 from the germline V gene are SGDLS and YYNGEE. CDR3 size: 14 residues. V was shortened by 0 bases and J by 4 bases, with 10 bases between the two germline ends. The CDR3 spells CASSVGYGATEAFF. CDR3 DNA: TGTGCCAGCAGCGTAGGGTATGGGGCCACTGAAGCTTTCTTT.

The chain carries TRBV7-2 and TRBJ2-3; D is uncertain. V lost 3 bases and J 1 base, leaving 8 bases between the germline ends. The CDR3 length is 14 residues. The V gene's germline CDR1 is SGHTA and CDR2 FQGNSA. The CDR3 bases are TGTGCCAGCAGCTTGCAGATGGGCACAGATACGCAGTATTTT. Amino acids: CASSLQMGTDTQYF.

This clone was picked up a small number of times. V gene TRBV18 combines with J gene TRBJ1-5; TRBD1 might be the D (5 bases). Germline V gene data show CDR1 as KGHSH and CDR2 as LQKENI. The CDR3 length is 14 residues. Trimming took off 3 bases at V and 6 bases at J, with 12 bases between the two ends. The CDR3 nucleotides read TGTGCCAGCTCACCCCGCAGGGCAGGTCAGCCCCAGCATTTT. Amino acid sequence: CASSPRRAGQPQHF.

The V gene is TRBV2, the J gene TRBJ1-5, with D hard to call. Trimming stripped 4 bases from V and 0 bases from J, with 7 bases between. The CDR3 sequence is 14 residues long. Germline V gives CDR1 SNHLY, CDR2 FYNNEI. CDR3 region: CASSASISNQPQHF. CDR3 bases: TGTGCCAGCAGTGCCAGTATTAGCAATCAGCCCCAGCATTTT. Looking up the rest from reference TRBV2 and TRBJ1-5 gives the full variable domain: EPEVTQTPSHQVTQMGQEVILRCVPISNHLYFYWYRQILGQKVEFLVSFYNNEISEKSEIFDDQFSVERPDGSNFTLKIRSTKLEDSAMYFCASSASISNQPQHFGDGTRLSIL.